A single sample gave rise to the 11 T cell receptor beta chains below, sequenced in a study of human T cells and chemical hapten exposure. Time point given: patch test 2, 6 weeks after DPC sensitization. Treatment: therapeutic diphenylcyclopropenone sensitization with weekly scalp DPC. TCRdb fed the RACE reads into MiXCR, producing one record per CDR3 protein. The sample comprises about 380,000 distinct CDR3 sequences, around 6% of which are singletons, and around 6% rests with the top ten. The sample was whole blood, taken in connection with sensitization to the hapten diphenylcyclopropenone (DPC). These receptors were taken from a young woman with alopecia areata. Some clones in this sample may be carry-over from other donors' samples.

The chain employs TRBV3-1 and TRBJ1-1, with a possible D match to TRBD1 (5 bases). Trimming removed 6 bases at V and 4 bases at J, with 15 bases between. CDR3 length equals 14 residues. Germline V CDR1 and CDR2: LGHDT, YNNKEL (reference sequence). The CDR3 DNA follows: TGTGCCAGCAGTTTTAGGGGTCGGGGCACTGAAGCTTTCTTT. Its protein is CASSFRGRGTEAFF. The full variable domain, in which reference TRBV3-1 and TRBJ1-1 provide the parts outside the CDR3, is DTAVSQTPKYLVTQMGNDKSIKCEQNLGHDTMYWYKQDSKKFLKIMFSYNNKELIINETVPNRFSPKSPDKAHLNLHINSLELGDSAVYFCASSFRGRGTEAFFGQGTRLTVV.

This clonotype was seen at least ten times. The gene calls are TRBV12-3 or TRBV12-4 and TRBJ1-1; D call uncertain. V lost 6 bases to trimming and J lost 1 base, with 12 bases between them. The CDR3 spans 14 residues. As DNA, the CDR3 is TGTGCCAGCAGCAAAAGACGGACGAACACTGAAGCTTTCTTT. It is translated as CASSKRRTNTEAFF.

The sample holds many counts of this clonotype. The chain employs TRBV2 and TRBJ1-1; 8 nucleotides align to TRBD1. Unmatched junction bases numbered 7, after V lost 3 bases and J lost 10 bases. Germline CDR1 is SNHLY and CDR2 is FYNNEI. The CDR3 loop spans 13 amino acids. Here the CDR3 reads CASSDAGTGLAFF. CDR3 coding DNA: TGTGCCAGCAGTGATGCCGGGACAGGACTAGCTTTCTTT.

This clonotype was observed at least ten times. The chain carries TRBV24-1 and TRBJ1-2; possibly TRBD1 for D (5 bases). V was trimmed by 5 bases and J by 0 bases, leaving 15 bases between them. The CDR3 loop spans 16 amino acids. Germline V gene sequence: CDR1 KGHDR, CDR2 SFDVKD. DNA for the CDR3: TGTGCCACCAGTGGAGGGGCAGGCAGAGCTAACTATGGCTACACCTTC. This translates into CATSGGAGRANYGYTF.

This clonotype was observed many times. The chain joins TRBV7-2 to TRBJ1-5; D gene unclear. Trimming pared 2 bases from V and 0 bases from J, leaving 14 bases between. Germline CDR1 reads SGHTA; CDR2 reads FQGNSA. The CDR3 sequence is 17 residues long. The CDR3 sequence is CASSLRGPLYSNQPQHF. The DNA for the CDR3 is TGTGCCAGCAGCTTACGAGGACCGCTCTATAGCAATCAGCCCCAGCATTTT.

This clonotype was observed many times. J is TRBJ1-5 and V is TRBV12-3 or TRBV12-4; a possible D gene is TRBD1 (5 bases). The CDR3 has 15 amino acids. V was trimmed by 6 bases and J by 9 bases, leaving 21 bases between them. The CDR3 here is CASSPGPFQDRPQHF. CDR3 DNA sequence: TGTGCCAGCAGCCCGGGACCCTTTCAGGATCGGCCCCAGCATTTT.

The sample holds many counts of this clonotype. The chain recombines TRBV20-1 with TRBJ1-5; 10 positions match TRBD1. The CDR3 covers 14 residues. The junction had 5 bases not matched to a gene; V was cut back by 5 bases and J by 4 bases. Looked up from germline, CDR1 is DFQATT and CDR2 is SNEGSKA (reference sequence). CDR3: CSAGGTGENQPQHF. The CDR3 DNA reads TGCAGTGCTGGAGGGACAGGGGAAAATCAGCCCCAGCATTTT.

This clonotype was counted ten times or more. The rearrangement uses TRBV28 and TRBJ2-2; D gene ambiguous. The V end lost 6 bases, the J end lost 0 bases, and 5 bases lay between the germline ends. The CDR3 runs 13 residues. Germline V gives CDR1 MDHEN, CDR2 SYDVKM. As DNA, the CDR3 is TGTGCCAGCAGCGGAACGAACACCGGGGAGCTGTTTTTT. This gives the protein CASSGTNTGELFF. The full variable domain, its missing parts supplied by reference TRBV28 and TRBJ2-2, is DVKVTQSSRYLVKRTGEKVFLECVQDMDHENMFWYRQDPGLGLRLIYFSYDVKMKEKGDIPEGYSVSREKKERFSLILESASTNQTSMYLCASSGTNTGELFFGEGSRLTVL.

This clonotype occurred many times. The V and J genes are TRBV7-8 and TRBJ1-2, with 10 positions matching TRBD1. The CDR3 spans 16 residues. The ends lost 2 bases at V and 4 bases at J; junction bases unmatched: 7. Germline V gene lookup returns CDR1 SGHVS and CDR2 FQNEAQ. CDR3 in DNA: TGTGCCAGCAGCTTATTTTCTTGGGACAGGGGCTATGGCTACACCTTC. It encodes CASSLFSWDRGYGYTF.

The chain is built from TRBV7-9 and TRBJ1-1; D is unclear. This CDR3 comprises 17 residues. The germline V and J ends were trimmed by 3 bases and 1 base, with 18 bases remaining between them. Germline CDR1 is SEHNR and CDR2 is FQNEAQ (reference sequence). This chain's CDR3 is CASSFQLLVGQNTEAFF. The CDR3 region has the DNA TGTGCCAGCAGCTTCCAACTTCTTGTCGGGCAGAACACTGAAGCTTTCTTT. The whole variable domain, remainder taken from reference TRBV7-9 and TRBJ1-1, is DTGVSQNPRHKITKRGQNVTFRCDPISEHNRLYWYRQTLGQGPEFLTYFQNEAQLEKSRLLSDRFSAERPKGSFSTLEIQRTEQGDSAMYLCASSFQLLVGQNTEAFFGQGTRLTVV.

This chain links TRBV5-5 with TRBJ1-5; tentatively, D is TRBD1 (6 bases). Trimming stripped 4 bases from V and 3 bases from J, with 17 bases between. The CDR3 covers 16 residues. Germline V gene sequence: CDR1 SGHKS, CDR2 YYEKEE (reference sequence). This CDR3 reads CASSTAFRGSNQPQHF. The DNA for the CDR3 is TGTGCCAGCAGCACCGCCTTCAGGGGCTCCAATCAGCCCCAGCATTTT.